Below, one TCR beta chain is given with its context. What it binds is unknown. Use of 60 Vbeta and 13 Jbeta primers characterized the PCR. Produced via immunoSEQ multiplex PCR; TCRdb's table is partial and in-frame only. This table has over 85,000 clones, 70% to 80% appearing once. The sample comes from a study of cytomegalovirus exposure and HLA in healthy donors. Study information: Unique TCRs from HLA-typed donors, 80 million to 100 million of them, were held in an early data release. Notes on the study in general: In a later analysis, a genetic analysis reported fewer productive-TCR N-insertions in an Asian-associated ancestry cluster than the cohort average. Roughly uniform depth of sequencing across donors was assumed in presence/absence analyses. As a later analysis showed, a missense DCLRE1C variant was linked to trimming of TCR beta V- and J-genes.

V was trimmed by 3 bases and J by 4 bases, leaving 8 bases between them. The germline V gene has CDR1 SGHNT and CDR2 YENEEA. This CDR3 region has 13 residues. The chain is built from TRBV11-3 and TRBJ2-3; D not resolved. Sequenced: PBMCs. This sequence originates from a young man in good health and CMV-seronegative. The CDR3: CASSFVQADTQYF. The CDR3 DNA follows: TGTGCCAGCAGCTTCGTCCAGGCAGATACGCAGTATTTT.